This T cell receptor (beta chain) was sequenced for a study of breast tumors, draining lymph nodes, adjacent tissues. Findings and caveats of the study: Tumor repertoires ranked between lymph nodes and nontumor tissue in diversity, with V and J gene preferences. That most tumor T cells come from lymph nodes remained unproven. Tumor and nontumor repertoires were significantly more similar in luminal-like than in basal-like breast cancer. The data were judged consistent with most tumor T cells coming from lymph node and expanding in tumor.

With respect to this clonotype: Its antigen is still unknown.

The lymph nodes were axillary draining lymph nodes from breast cancer patients. Germline lookup yields CDR1 LGHNA and CDR2 YSLEER. This CDR3 spans 14 amino acids. The ends lost 6 bases at V and 0 bases at J; junction bases unmatched: 1. TCRdb fed the multiplex PCR reads into MiXCR, producing one record per CDR3 protein. The repertoire has about 140,000 distinct CDR3 sequences, about 31% of them found once; the top ten carry roughly 2.2%. The receptor was derived from a female donor with breast cancer. Some clones in this sample may be carry-over from other donors' samples. V gene TRBV4-3 combines with J gene TRBJ2-2; 7 nucleotides match TRBD2. The sample taken for sequencing was axillary lymph node tissue. This CDR3 reads CASRRESNTGELFF. The CDR3 bases are TGCGCCAGCAGGCGGGAGTCGAACACCGGGGAGCTGTTTTTT.